The 32 T cell receptor beta chains below were found in one sample sequenced in a study of OX40 agonist ivuxolimab in advanced cancers. Profiling relied on immunoSEQ multiplex PCR, and the TCRdb table lists in-frame clones only, not all of them. The sample includes some 39,000 clones, over 75% of them seen just once. Specimen: CD4+ or CD8+ T cells sorted from blood, collected in a trial of the OX40 agonist ivuxolimab. Every receptor here comes from an adult with an advanced solid tumor such as melanoma, head and neck, liver or kidney cancer.

This clone was counted once. This chain joins TRBV7-9 and TRBJ2-4; 10 bases line up with TRBD1. CDR1 SEHNR and CDR2 FQNEAQ come from the germline V gene (reference sequence). The CDR3 has 17 amino acids. The V segment lost 0 bases and the J segment 0 bases; nucleotides outside the gene matches: 2. In nucleotides, the CDR3 is TGTGCCAGCAGCTTAGCCGACAGGGGGCTAGCCAAAAACATTCAGTACTTC. This codes for CASSLADRGLAKNIQYF.

This clone was detected only a few times. The chain recombines TRBV19 with TRBJ1-4; D not resolved. Germline loops: CDR1 LNHDA, CDR2 SQIVND (reference sequence). V was clipped by 4 bases and J by 4 bases, with 7 bases between them. CDR3 length: 13 residues. The CDR3 sequence: CASSSRHNEKLFF. The CDR3 nucleotides are TGTGCCAGTAGTAGCAGGCATAATGAAAAACTGTTTTTT.

V gene TRBV6-5 combines with J gene TRBJ2-7, with 8 bases matching TRBD1. Per germline, CDR1 MNHEY and CDR2 SVGAGI. V dropped 4 bases and J dropped 1; count of bases not matched to a gene: 6. CDR3 length equals 15 residues. CDR3 protein: CASSSSGGASYEQYF. The CDR3 nucleotides read TGTGCCAGCAGTTCCTCAGGGGGCGCGTCCTACGAGCAGTACTTC.

V gene TRBV5-6 combines with J gene TRBJ1-4, with D possibly being TRBD1 (6 bases). Germline V CDR1 and CDR2: SGHDT, YYEEEE. The CDR3 consists of 18 residues. The germline V and J ends were trimmed by 4 bases and 0 bases, with 19 bases remaining between them. Here the CDR3 reads CASSPGTRISPTNEKLFF. CDR3 coding DNA: TGTGCCAGCAGCCCCGGGACAAGAATATCCCCAACTAATGAAAAACTGTTTTTT.

The chain is built from TRBV12-5 and TRBJ2-2, with 9 positions matching TRBD1. J lost 4 bases, V lost 1 base, and 1 base had no gene match. CDR1 and CDR2 (germline): LGHNT, FRNRAP. CDR3 length equals 15 residues. The CDR3 here is CASGLGTGATGELFF. The CDR3 DNA reads as TGTGCTAGTGGTTTGGGGACAGGGGCCACCGGGGAGCTGTTTTTT.

The chain links TRBV5-1 to TRBJ2-7; D is perhaps TRBD2 (6 bases). The CDR3 length is 13 residues. The V end lost 4 bases, the J end lost 6 bases, and 14 bases lay between the germline ends. The germline V gene has CDR1 SGHRS and CDR2 YFSETQ. In DNA form, the CDR3 reads TGCGCCAGCAGCCCGGGGGACTGGGTCGAGCAGTACTTC. Translating it yields CASSPGDWVEQYF.

Only a few counts were recorded for this clone. The V gene is TRBV1, the J gene TRBJ2-3; the table's D call, TRBD1, was not checked against the DNA. TRBV1 is flagged as a pseudogene. The CDR3 has 13 residues. The CDR3 is CTSRQGRFDTQYF. For the CDR3, the DNA is TGCACCAGCCGACAGGGCCGCTTCGATACGCAGTATTTT.

The chain combines TRBV15 with TRBJ2-2; perhaps TRBD1 as D (6 bases). Trimming cost V 3 bases and J 13 bases, with 18 bases left between them. This CDR3 comprises 14 residues. Germline loops: CDR1 LNHNV, CDR2 YYDKDF (reference sequence). The chain's CDR3 is CATSRIGTLNVLFF. The CDR3 DNA is TGTGCCACCAGCAGGATAGGGACACTAAATGTGCTGTTTTTT.

J is TRBJ2-7 and V is TRBV5-1, with 10 bases aligning to TRBD2. CDR3 size: 13 residues. Germline loops: CDR1 SGHRS, CDR2 YFSETQ. V gave up 5 bases and J gave up 3 bases; unmatched junction bases: 2. This CDR3 reads CASREREGYEQYF. The CDR3 DNA follows: TGCGCCAGCAGAGAGCGGGAGGGCTACGAGCAGTACTTC.

V and J are TRBV28 and TRBJ1-5; TRBD1 aligns across 8 bases. V lost 3 bases, J lost 6 bases, and 7 bases stayed unmatched. The germline CDR1 and CDR2 sequences are MDHEN and SYDVKM. The length of the CDR3 is 15 residues. The DNA of the CDR3 is TGTGCCAGCAGTTTGAGCTGGACAGGGACTCAGCCCCAGCATTTT. It specifies CASSLSWTGTQPQHF.

The CDR3 loop reads CASSYSVADTQYF. The CDR3 bases are TGTGCCAGCAGTTACTCGGTCGCAGATACGCAGTATTTT. This chain uses TRBV6-5 with TRBJ2-3; D unclear. CDR1 MNHEY and CDR2 SVGAGI come from the germline V gene. V lost 0 bases and J 4 bases, leaving 5 bases between the germline ends. The CDR3 runs 13 residues.

The chain combines TRBV2 with TRBJ2-5; the match to TRBD1 covers 10 bases. The DNA end lines up better with TRBJ2-7; the J call may be wrong. The CDR3 is 14 amino acids. Germline loops: CDR1 SNHLY, CDR2 FYNNEI. The CDR3 DNA reads as TGTGCCAGCAGTGTGGGGACAGGGGCCTACGAGCAGTACTTC. Residues: CASSVGTGAYEQYF.

The genes are TRBV18 and TRBJ2-3; D is uncertain. Deletions cut 5 bases from V and 5 bases from J, with 11 bases between. CDR3 length: 13 amino acids. Germline V CDR1 and CDR2: KGHSH, LQKENI. DNA of the CDR3: TGTGCCAGCTCAACCGACCCAATAGATACGCAGTATTTT. This sequence encodes CASSTDPIDTQYF.

This clone appeared once. This chain joins TRBV7-8 and TRBJ1-1; possible D gene TRBD1, 5 bases. V lost 4 bases and J 0 bases, leaving 12 bases between the germline ends. The CDR3 runs 15 residues. Germline CDR1 reads SGHVS; CDR2 reads FQNEAQ. The CDR3 reads CASSSRGHLNTEAFF. The CDR3 DNA reads TGTGCCAGCAGCTCCCGCGGACATTTGAACACTGAAGCTTTCTTT.

This clone was detected only once. This sequence joins TRBV2 and TRBJ2-7, with TRBD2 identical over 11 bases. CDR1 and CDR2 from the germline V gene are SNHLY and FYNNEI. The J segment lost 5 bases and the V segment lost 6 bases, leaving 9 bases of the junction unmatched. The CDR3 is 15 amino acids. The CDR3 loop reads CASRDLAGGPNEQYF. The CDR3 bases are TGTGCCAGCAGGGACTTAGCGGGAGGGCCCAACGAGCAGTACTTC.

The rearrangement uses TRBV29-1 and TRBJ1-1; 9 bases map to TRBD1. The CDR3 is 14 residues long. V lost 7 bases and J lost 1; bases outside the gene matches: 7. Germline V gene lookup returns CDR1 SQVTM and CDR2 ANQGSEA. Here the CDR3 reads CSAETGGANTEAFF. Written as DNA, the CDR3 is TGCAGCGCTGAGACAGGGGGTGCGAACACTGAAGCTTTCTTT.

Comment on this clone: Other DNA variants within this sample encode the same CDR3. This sequence joins TRBV30 and TRBJ1-1, with D possibly TRBD1 on 6 matching bases. The CDR3 loop spans 16 amino acids. Germline lookup yields CDR1 GTSNPN and CDR2 SVGIG (reference sequence). V was cut by 0 bases and J by 6 bases, with 20 bases left in between. The CDR3 bases are TGTGCCTGGAGTGTGGGGGGGGGCCCTCGGGGGGCTGAAGCTTTCTTT. It translates to CAWSVGGGPRGAEAFF.

This clone was seen just once. The chain carries TRBV7-2 and TRBJ1-3; no clear D gene. This CDR3 has 16 amino acids. Germline V gene data show CDR1 as SGHTA and CDR2 as FQGNSA. V gave up 5 bases and J gave up 0 bases, with 14 bases separating them. In nucleotides, the CDR3 is TGTGCCAGCAGCCCTAACCCTACCCGCTCTGGAAACACCATATATTTT. Translation gives CASSPNPTRSGNTIYF.

This clone was seen a few times. Distinct nucleotide sequences in the sample also encode this CDR3. V and J are TRBV9 and TRBJ1-5; 10 bases agree with TRBD1. CDR1 is SGDLS and CDR2 is YYNGEE in the germline V gene. With 3 bases clipped from V and 6 bases from J, the junction kept 3 bases outside the gene matches. The CDR3 spans 14 residues. In DNA, the CDR3 is TGTGCCAGCAGCGCTGACAGGGGGCGTCAGCCCCAGCATTTT. It is translated as CASSADRGRQPQHF.

The chain combines TRBV5-1 with TRBJ2-1, with D perhaps matching TRBD1 or TRBD2 (5 bases each). Per germline, CDR1 SGHRS and CDR2 YFSETQ. The CDR3 runs to 14 residues. V was trimmed by 4 bases and J by 4 bases, leaving 12 bases between them. CDR3 protein: CASSSPGRYNEQFF. The CDR3 bases are TGCGCCAGCAGCAGCCCGGGACGGTACAATGAGCAGTTCTTC.

This clone was observed a handful of times. The CDR3 DNA follows: TGTGCCAGCAGCAACCGGGACAGGGGGGTAGATACGCAGTATTTT. This encodes CASSNRDRGVDTQYF. J is TRBJ2-3 and V is TRBV9; 11 bases are shared with TRBD1. V shed 4 bases and J 5 bases; nucleotides not matched to a gene: 6. CDR3 size: 15 residues. Per the germline V gene, CDR1 is SGDLS and CDR2 is YYNGEE.

The CDR3 bases are TGTGCCAGTAGTATAGTCCCAACAGGGGGCATCAATCAGCCCCAGCATTTT. Its protein is CASSIVPTGGINQPQHF. V and J are TRBV19 and TRBJ1-5; 9 bases agree with TRBD1. CDR1 and CDR2 (germline): LNHDA, SQIVND (reference sequence). The CDR3 loop spans 17 amino acids. Trimming at V came to 1 base and at J to 3 bases, leaving 7 bases not matched to a gene.

The chain joins TRBV7-3 to TRBJ2-4; TRBD1 might be the D (6 bases). The CDR3 runs 15 residues. V was cut by 5 bases and J by 5 bases, with 16 bases left in between. Germline V gene lookup returns CDR1 SGHTA and CDR2 FQGTGA. This chain's CDR3 is CASSPQGLLQNIQYF. In nucleotides, the CDR3 is TGTGCCAGCAGCCCGCAGGGGCTCTTACAAAACATTCAGTACTTC.

This chain uses TRBV6-6 with TRBJ2-5; TRBD1 agrees at 9 bases. Germline V gene sequence: CDR1 MNHNY, CDR2 SVGAGI (reference sequence). Trimming cost V 6 bases and J 3 bases; bases outside gene matches: 8. The length of the CDR3 is 15 residues. CDR3 DNA sequence: TGTGCCAGCAGCCCCGACCGGACAGGGGAAGAGACCCAGTACTTC. Protein product: CASSPDRTGEETQYF.

The chain carries TRBV19 and TRBJ2-7; D possibly corresponds to TRBD1 (6 bases). The CDR3 covers 15 residues. Trimming pared 5 bases from V and 3 bases from J, leaving 17 bases between. Germline assignment: CDR1 LNHDA and CDR2 SQIVND (reference sequence). DNA of the CDR3: TGTGCCAGTAGTCGGGTACAGGGTAATCTCTACGAGCAGTACTTC. Translating it yields CASSRVQGNLYEQYF.

The J gene is TRBJ1-1, the V gene TRBV7-9; D remains unclear. The CDR3 spans 13 residues. The V end lost 3 bases, the J end lost 0 bases, and 5 bases lay between the germline ends. The V gene's germline CDR1 is SEHNR and CDR2 FQNEAQ (reference sequence). The CDR3 loop reads CASSFWVNTEAFF. In DNA, the CDR3 is TGTGCCAGCAGCTTTTGGGTGAACACTGAAGCTTTCTTT.

The rearrangement links TRBV4-1 to TRBJ1-5; 9 positions match TRBD1. Germline V CDR1 and CDR2: MGHRA, YSYEKL. The CDR3 spans 15 residues. V gave up 3 bases and J gave up 5 bases; unmatched junction bases: 5. DNA for the CDR3: TGCGCCAGCAGCCAGGACGACAGGGGGGATCAGCCCCAGCATTTT. It specifies CASSQDDRGDQPQHF.

The chain recombines TRBV5-1 with TRBJ2-7; weak D call: TRBD2 (6 bases). CDR1 and CDR2 (germline): SGHRS, YFSETQ. The V and J ends lost 6 bases and 5 bases respectively, with 24 bases between them. This CDR3 is built from 16 residues. The CDR3 DNA reads as TGCGCCAGCACCCCGGGGGTAGCCTCTGCCGCCCACGAGCAGTACTTC. Its protein is CASTPGVASAAHEQYF.

This clone was counted a single time. The chain uses TRBV5-4 and TRBJ2-3; TRBD1 aligns across 9 bases. CDR3 size: 16 residues. Germline values: CDR1 SGHNT, CDR2 YYREEE (reference sequence). J lost 5 bases, V lost 2 bases, and 9 bases had no gene match. As DNA, the CDR3 is TGTGCCAGCAGCTTTAGAACAGGGGGCGGAGGAGATACGCAGTATTTT. Protein product: CASSFRTGGGGDTQYF. Looking up the rest from reference TRBV5-4 and TRBJ2-3 gives the full variable domain: ETGVTQSPTHLIKTRGQQVTLRCSSQSGHNTVSWYQQALGQGPQFIFQYYREEENGRGNFPPRFSGLQFPNYSSELNVNALELDDSALYLCASSFRTGGGGDTQYFGPGTRLTVL.

This rearrangement joins TRBV2 to TRBJ1-1; unclear D gene. This CDR3 region has 14 residues. V was pared by 9 bases and J by 0 bases, with 14 bases between. Per the germline V gene, CDR1 is SNHLY and CDR2 is FYNNEI. CDR3 sequence reads: CASRLGMLNTEAFF. As DNA, the CDR3 is TGTGCCAGTCGGCTGGGGATGTTGAACACTGAAGCTTTCTTT.

The J gene is TRBJ2-2, the V gene TRBV18, with 7 positions matching TRBD2. V lost 6 bases, J lost 3 bases, and 19 bases stayed unmatched. The CDR3 length is 19 residues. The germline CDR1 and CDR2 sequences are KGHSH and LQKENI. The CDR3 coding sequence is TGTGCCAGCTCGACCCGGCGCGGGGGACGCAAAGAGTACACCGGGGAGCTGTTTTTT. Its protein is CASSTRRGGRKEYTGELFF.

This clone has more than one count but fewer than ten. This rearrangement joins TRBV2 to TRBJ1-2; D gene unclear. The CDR3 runs 14 residues. The V end was cut by 2 bases, the J end by 0 bases, with 7 bases between. In germline, CDR1 is SNHLY, CDR2 FYNNEI. The CDR3 DNA follows: TGTGCCAGCAGTGAAAGTGGACCTAACTATGGCTACACCTTC. Translation gives CASSESGPNYGYTF.